This T cell receptor (beta chain) was documented in a study of PD-L1 blockade in urothelial cancer. For the study at large: Blood analysis took place 3 weeks (second dose) and 6 weeks after treatment start.

Time point reported: peripheral blood 6 weeks after treatment start. Germline V gives CDR1 MNHEY, CDR2 SVGAGI. V lost 0 bases, J lost 4 bases, and 13 bases lay in between. This CDR3 region has 16 residues. TCRdb's copy holds only in-frame clones and misses some; the assay was immunoSEQ multiplex PCR. Seen here are 30,000 to 45,000 clones, more than 80% observed once, and the top ten hold 8% to 11%. This TCR was sampled from a man between 40 and 49 years old with urothelial cancer. The input for sequencing was PBMCs, taken around atezolizumab (anti-PD-L1) treatment. The chain recombines TRBV6-5 with TRBJ1-3; D uncertain. CDR3 DNA sequence: TGTGCCAGCAGTTACTCGAGGGTCGGAACCGGAAACACCATATATTTT. Its protein is CASSYSRVGTGNTIYF.